The 24 T cell receptor beta chains reported below all come from one sample, sequenced in a study of blood T cells in healthy people across ages. Sample-barcoded 5' priming and a J-beta primer mix drove a second PCR of about 6 to 12 cycles. TCRdb analysed the 5' RACE reads with MiXCR anew, one entry per CDR3 protein. The sample lists 1 million or so distinct CDR3 sequences; about 23% were seen once. The same specimen was also included in a second study, on T cells of mothers and their children.

The sequenced sample was blood. The receptors shown here come from a girl aged 2-10 years in good health.

The chain carries TRBV18 and TRBJ1-2; D remains unclear. Germline lookup yields CDR1 KGHSH and CDR2 LQKENI. Trimming took off 1 base at V and 4 bases at J, with 10 bases between the two ends. The CDR3 length is 14 residues. The CDR3 region is CASSPQAEGYGYTF. The CDR3 DNA reads as TGTGCCAGCTCACCACAGGCTGAGGGCTATGGCTACACCTTC.

The CDR3 DNA is TGTGCCAGCAGCTCCGGGACAGGGTTGGAAAAACTGTTTTTT. It encodes CASSSGTGLEKLFF. V gene TRBV7-2 combines with J gene TRBJ1-4, with 9 nucleotides matching TRBD1. With V trimmed by 4 bases and J by 8 bases, 5 bases remained unmatched. The CDR3 is 14 amino acids. Germline lookup yields CDR1 SGHTA and CDR2 FQGNSA.

The V gene is TRBV9, the J gene TRBJ2-5; D not resolved. The CDR3 extends over 16 amino acids. CDR1 and CDR2 (germline): SGDLS, YYNGEE. V lost 4 bases and J lost 3, with 19 bases in between. This CDR3 is CASSPKDGRWEETQYF. The DNA for the CDR3 is TGTGCCAGCAGCCCCAAAGACGGTCGCTGGGAAGAGACCCAGTACTTC.

In this sample, this clonotype turned up a few times. The chain carries TRBV2 and TRBJ2-5; D may be TRBD2 (5 bases). With 1 base removed from V and 2 bases from J, the gap between germline ends came to 11 bases. This CDR3 contains 15 residues. CDR1 and CDR2 from the germline V gene are SNHLY and FYNNEI. CDR3 DNA sequence: TGTGCCAGCAGTGAAGTGACGGGGAAGCAAGAGACCCAGTACTTC. This encodes CASSEVTGKQETQYF.

This clonotype was recorded a few times. This sequence joins TRBV7-9 and TRBJ1-3; TRBD1 might be the D (6 bases). Germline CDR1 is SEHNR and CDR2 is FQNEAQ (reference sequence). This CDR3 spans 14 amino acids. The V end was cut by 4 bases, the J end by 4 bases, with 11 bases between. The DNA of the CDR3 is TGTGCCAGCAGCTCGGACAGTTCCGGAAACACCATATATTTT. Translating it yields CASSSDSSGNTIYF.

V usage is TRBV4-3 and J usage is TRBJ2-1; D could derive from TRBD1 or TRBD2 (6 bases each). Trimming took 2 bases from V and 9 from J, leaving 11 bases between them. The germline gives CDR1 LGHNA, CDR2 YSLEER. The CDR3 is 13 amino acids. CDR3 sequence (DNA): TGCGCCAGCAGCCAATCGGGGGCTGGTGAGCAGTTCTTC. Residues: CASSQSGAGEQFF.

The chain has TRBV10-3 and TRBJ1-2; D remains ambiguous. The germline V gene encodes CDR1 ENHRY and CDR2 SYGVKD. V was shortened by 2 bases and J by 5 bases, with 15 bases between the two germline ends. This CDR3 contains 15 residues. DNA for the CDR3: TGTGCCATCAGTGAGGGACCGCTAAGGGAATATGGCTACACCTTC. Amino acid sequence: CAISEGPLREYGYTF.

The table lists this clonotype with a few counts. V is TRBV20-1 and J is TRBJ2-2; 8 nucleotides match TRBD2. Trimming took 6 bases from V and 2 from J; bases not matched to a gene: 8. The CDR3 loop spans 15 amino acids. Germline values: CDR1 DFQATT, CDR2 SNEGSKA (reference sequence). CDR3 bases: TGCAGTGCCCGCCCGGCGGGAGGTAACACCGGGGAGCTGTTTTTT. Protein: CSARPAGGNTGELFF.

The CDR3 loop is CSVDLLEGPYF. CDR3 coding DNA: TGCAGCGTTGATCTTCTTGAGGGGCCCTACTTC. This chain links TRBV29-1 with TRBJ2-5, with D possibly called TRBD1 or TRBD2 (5 bases each). This CDR3 is built from 11 residues. V lost 3 bases and J 14 bases, leaving 16 bases between the germline ends. In germline, CDR1 is SQVTM, CDR2 ANQGSEA.

This clonotype showed up just a few times. The V call is TRBV9, the J call TRBJ2-1; D might be TRBD2 (6 bases). Germline V gene data show CDR1 as SGDLS and CDR2 as YYNGEE. The CDR3 sequence is 16 residues long. The V and J ends lost 0 bases and 8 bases respectively, with 18 bases between them. CDR3 in DNA: TGTGCCAGCAGCGTAGATGCGGGGAGAAAGTTCGATGAGCAGTTCTTC. Its translation is CASSVDAGRKFDEQFF.

This clonotype was counted between two and nine times. This chain uses TRBV29-1 with TRBJ2-7, with TRBD1 matching over 8 bases. After removal of 7 bases from V and 9 bases from J, the junction contained 11 bases not matched to a gene. The length of the CDR3 is 12 residues. Germline V lookup: CDR1 SQVTM, CDR2 ANQGSEA. The CDR3 DNA follows: TGCAGCGCTACCACACCCACAGGGGGGCAGTACTTC. Its protein product is CSATTPTGGQYF.

This clonotype appeared a few times. V is TRBV12-3 or TRBV12-4 and J is TRBJ1-4; no reliable D call. The CDR3 sequence is 13 residues long. V lost 5 bases and J 7 bases, leaving 11 bases between the germline ends. CDR3 sequence: CASSPPRGEKLFF. CDR3 bases: TGTGCCAGCAGTCCCCCCCGGGGTGAAAAACTGTTTTTT.

This chain links TRBV12-3 or TRBV12-4 with TRBJ2-7; no clear D. The V end was cut by 4 bases, the J end by 7 bases, with 17 bases between. CDR3 size: 14 residues. The CDR3 protein is CASSYNSGPGEQYF. Here the CDR3 DNA reads TGTGCCAGCAGTTATAATAGTGGCCCCGGAGAGCAGTACTTC.

V is TRBV5-1 and J is TRBJ2-5, with D perhaps matching TRBD1 (5 bases). The J call may be wrong; the DNA end is better matched by TRBJ2-7. The CDR3 has 13 residues. Looked up from germline, CDR1 is SGHRS and CDR2 is YFSETQ. The CDR3 DNA sequence: TGCGCCAGCAGCTCCCAGGACATTTACGAGCAGTACTTC. Amino acids: CASSSQDIYEQYF.

The rearrangement links TRBV24-1 to TRBJ2-7; a possible D gene is TRBD2 (6 bases). This CDR3 has 11 amino acids. Per the germline V gene, CDR1 is KGHDR and CDR2 is SFDVKD. The V end was cut by 9 bases, the J end by 5 bases, with 10 bases between. The CDR3: CATGRGNEQYF. The DNA for the CDR3 is TGTGCCACCGGTCGGGGGAACGAGCAGTACTTC.

The chain recombines TRBV28 with TRBJ1-2, with a possible D match to TRBD1 (5 bases). CDR1 MDHEN and CDR2 SYDVKM come from the germline V gene. The germline V and J ends were trimmed by 6 bases and 4 bases, with 18 bases remaining between them. The CDR3 has 15 amino acids. The CDR3 DNA sequence: TGTGCCAGCAGCCGCCTCTTGGGGGGAAGCTATGGCTACACCTTC. It translates to CASSRLLGGSYGYTF.

This clonotype has just a few counts. This rearrangement joins TRBV29-1 to TRBJ2-1, with a weak D call TRBD2 (6 bases). Germline CDR1 is SQVTM and CDR2 is ANQGSEA. The V and J ends lost 3 bases and 5 bases respectively, with 14 bases between them. The CDR3 loop spans 14 amino acids. This CDR3 reads CSVDVPGDNNEQFF. CDR3 nucleotides: TGCAGCGTTGACGTACCGGGAGACAACAATGAGCAGTTCTTC.

The chain links TRBV2 to TRBJ2-1; TRBD1 might be the D (5 bases). This CDR3 has 12 amino acids. With 6 bases removed from V and 7 bases from J, the gap between germline ends came to 10 bases. Germline assignment: CDR1 SNHLY and CDR2 FYNNEI. DNA for the CDR3: TGTGCCAGCAGGGGGCTTATGAATGAGCAGTTCTTC. This codes for CASRGLMNEQFF.

This clonotype appeared a few times. The rearrangement uses TRBV7-9 and TRBJ2-5; the D is unclear. Germline CDR1 is SEHNR and CDR2 is FQNEAQ (reference sequence). The CDR3 is 15 amino acids. V was trimmed by 3 bases and J by 7 bases, leaving 18 bases between them. CDR3 region: CASSLDLQPLGTQYF. CDR3 sequence (DNA): TGTGCCAGCAGCTTGGACCTGCAGCCTCTTGGGACCCAGTACTTC.

The sample holds a few counts of this clonotype. The chain employs TRBV5-1 and TRBJ2-5; D unclear. CDR3 length equals 14 residues. CDR1 and CDR2 from the germline V gene are SGHRS and YFSETQ. V was cut by 0 bases and J by 2 bases, with 8 bases left in between. CDR3: CASSLVSTQETQYF. In DNA form, the CDR3 reads TGCGCCAGCAGCTTGGTCAGCACTCAAGAGACCCAGTACTTC.

V usage is TRBV20-1 and J usage is TRBJ1-1; D unclear. Germline V gene lookup returns CDR1 DFQATT and CDR2 SNEGSKA (reference sequence). The CDR3 runs to 12 residues. V was pared by 5 bases and J by 1 base, with 8 bases between. CDR3 residues: CSAARQNTEAFF. The CDR3 nucleotides read TGCAGTGCTGCCCGACAGAACACTGAAGCTTTCTTT.

The chain is built from TRBV6-1 and TRBJ2-1, with 8 bases aligning to TRBD2. With V trimmed by 7 bases and J by 7 bases, 9 bases remained unmatched. The germline gives CDR1 MNHNS, CDR2 SASEGT. The CDR3 is 14 amino acids. The DNA of the CDR3 is TGTGCCAGCACCATGACTAGCGTAGTAAATGAGCAGTTCTTC. Its translation is CASTMTSVVNEQFF.

This clonotype was picked up a small number of times. This CDR3 reads CASSYPTRGGNSYEQYF. As DNA, the CDR3 is TGTGCCAGCAGTTACCCGACCCGAGGCGGGAACTCCTACGAGCAGTACTTC. The chain has TRBV6-5 and TRBJ2-5, with D possibly being TRBD2 (6 bases). Judging by the DNA end, TRBJ2-7 fits better; the J call may be wrong. Germline lookup yields CDR1 MNHEY and CDR2 SVGAGI. There are 17 residues in the CDR3.

This clonotype was observed a few times. This chain uses TRBV29-1 with TRBJ2-1; TRBD2 might be the D (6 bases). The germline CDR1 and CDR2 sequences are SQVTM and ANQGSEA. Trimming took 3 bases from V and 5 from J, leaving 17 bases between them. The CDR3 loop spans 15 amino acids. This CDR3 is CSVEESGRWNNEQFF. The CDR3 DNA sequence: TGCAGCGTTGAGGAAAGCGGGCGTTGGAACAATGAGCAGTTCTTC.